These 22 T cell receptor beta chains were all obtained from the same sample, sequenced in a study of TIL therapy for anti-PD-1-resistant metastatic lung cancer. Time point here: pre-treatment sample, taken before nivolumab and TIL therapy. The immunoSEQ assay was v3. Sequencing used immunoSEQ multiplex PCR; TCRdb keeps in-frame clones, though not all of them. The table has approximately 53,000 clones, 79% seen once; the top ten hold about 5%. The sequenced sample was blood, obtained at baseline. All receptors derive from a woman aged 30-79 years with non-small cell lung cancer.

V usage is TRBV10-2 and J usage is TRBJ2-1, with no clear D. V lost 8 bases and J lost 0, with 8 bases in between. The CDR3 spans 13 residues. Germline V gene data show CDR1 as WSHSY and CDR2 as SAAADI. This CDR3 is CASAQSSYNEQFF. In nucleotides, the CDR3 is TGCGCCAGCGCCCAAAGCTCCTACAATGAGCAGTTCTTC.

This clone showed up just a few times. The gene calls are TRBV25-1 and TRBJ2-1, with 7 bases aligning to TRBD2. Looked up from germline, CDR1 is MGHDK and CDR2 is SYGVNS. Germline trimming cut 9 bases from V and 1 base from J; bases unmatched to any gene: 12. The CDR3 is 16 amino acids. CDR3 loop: CASQGSLAASYNEQFF. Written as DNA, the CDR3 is TGTGCCAGTCAGGGATCCCTAGCGGCTTCCTACAATGAGCAGTTCTTC.

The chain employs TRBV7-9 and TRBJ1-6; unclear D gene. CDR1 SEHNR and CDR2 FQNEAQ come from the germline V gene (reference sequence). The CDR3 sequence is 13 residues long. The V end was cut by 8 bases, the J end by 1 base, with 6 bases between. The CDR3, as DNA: TGTGCCAGCGTGGCTTCCTATAATTCACCCCTCCACTTT. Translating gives CASVASYNSPLHF.

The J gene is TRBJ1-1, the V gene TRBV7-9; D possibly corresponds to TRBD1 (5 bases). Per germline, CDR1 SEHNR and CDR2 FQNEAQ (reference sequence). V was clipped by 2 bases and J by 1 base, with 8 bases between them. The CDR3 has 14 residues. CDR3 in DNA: TGTGCCAGCAGCTTACAGGGTGGGAACACTGAAGCTTTCTTT. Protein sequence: CASSLQGGNTEAFF.

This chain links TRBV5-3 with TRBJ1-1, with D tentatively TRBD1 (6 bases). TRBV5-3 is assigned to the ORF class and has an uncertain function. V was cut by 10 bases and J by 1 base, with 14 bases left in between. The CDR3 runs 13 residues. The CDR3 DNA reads TGTGCCTCCCAGCAGGGGCGGAACACTGAAGCTTTCTTT. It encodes CASQQGRNTEAFF.

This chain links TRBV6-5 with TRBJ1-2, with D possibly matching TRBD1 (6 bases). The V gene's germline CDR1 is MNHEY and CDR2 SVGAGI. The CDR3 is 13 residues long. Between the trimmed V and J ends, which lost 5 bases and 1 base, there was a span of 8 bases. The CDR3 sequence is CASSPGHNYGYTF. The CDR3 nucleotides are TGTGCCAGCAGTCCGGGACATAACTATGGCTACACCTTC.

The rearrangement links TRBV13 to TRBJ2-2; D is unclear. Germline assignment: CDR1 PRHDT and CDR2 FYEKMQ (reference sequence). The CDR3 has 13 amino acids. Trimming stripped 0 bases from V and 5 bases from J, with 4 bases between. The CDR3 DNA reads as TGTGCCAGCAGCTTAGGGAGAACCGGGGAGCTGTTTTTT. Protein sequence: CASSLGRTGELFF.

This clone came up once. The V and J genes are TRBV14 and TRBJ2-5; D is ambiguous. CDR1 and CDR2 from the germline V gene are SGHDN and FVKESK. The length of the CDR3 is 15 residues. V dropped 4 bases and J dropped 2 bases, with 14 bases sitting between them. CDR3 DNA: TGTGCCAGCAGCCCTAGAAGTCCCTGGCAAGAGACCCAGTACTTC. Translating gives CASSPRSPWQETQYF.

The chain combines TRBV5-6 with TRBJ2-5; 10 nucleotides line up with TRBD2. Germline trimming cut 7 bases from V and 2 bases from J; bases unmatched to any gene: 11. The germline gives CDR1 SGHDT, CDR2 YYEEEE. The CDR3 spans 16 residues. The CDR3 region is CASGEASGGLQETQYF. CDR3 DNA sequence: TGTGCCAGCGGGGAGGCTAGCGGGGGACTTCAAGAGACCCAGTACTTC.

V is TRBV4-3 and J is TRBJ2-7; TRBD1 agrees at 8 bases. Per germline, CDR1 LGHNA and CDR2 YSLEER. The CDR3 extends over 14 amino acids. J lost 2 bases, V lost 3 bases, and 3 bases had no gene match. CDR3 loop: CASSQYRGTYEQYF. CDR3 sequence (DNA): TGCGCCAGCAGCCAGTACAGGGGGACCTACGAGCAGTACTTC.

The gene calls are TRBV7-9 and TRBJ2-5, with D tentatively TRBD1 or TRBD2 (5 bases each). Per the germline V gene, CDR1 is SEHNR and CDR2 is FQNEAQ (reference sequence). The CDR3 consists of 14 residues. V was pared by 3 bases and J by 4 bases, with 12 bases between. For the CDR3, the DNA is TGTGCCAGCAGCTTTGGGGGAGTAGCAGAGACCCAGTACTTC. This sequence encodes CASSFGGVAETQYF.

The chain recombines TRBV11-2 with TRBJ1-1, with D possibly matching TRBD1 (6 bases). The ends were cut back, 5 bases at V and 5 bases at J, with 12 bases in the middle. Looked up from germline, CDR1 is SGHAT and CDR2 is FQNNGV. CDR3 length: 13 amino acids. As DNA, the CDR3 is TGTGCCAGCAGCGCCCAGGGGAAGACTGAAGCTTTCTTT. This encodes CASSAQGKTEAFF.

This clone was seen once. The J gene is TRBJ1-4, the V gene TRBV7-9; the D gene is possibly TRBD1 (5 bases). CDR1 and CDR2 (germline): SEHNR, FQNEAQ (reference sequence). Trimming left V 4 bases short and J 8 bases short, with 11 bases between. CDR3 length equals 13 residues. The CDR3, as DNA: TGTGCCAGCAGCTCTAGGGACGGGGAAAAACTGTTTTTT. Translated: CASSSRDGEKLFF.

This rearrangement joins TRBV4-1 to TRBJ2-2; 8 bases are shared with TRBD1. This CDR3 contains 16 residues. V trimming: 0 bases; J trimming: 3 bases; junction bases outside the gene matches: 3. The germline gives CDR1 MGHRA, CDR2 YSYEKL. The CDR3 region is CASSQDLDRDTGELFF. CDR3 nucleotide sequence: TGCGCCAGCAGCCAAGATTTGGACAGGGACACCGGGGAGCTGTTTTTT.

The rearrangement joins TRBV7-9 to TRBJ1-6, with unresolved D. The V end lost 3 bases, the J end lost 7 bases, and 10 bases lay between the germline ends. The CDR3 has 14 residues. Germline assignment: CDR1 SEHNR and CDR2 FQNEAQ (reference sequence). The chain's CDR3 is CASSLNPENSPLHF. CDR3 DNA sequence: TGTGCCAGCAGCTTGAATCCAGAGAATTCACCCCTCCACTTT.

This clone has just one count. Here the CDR3 reads CASSLTGNSPLHF. For the CDR3, the DNA is TGTGCCAGCAGCTTAACAGGGAATTCACCCCTCCACTTT. The chain recombines TRBV11-2 with TRBJ1-6; tentatively, D is TRBD1 (6 bases). Germline values: CDR1 SGHAT, CDR2 FQNNGV. This CDR3 is built from 13 residues. The V gene lost 2 bases and the J gene lost 7 bases, with 6 bases spanning the gap.

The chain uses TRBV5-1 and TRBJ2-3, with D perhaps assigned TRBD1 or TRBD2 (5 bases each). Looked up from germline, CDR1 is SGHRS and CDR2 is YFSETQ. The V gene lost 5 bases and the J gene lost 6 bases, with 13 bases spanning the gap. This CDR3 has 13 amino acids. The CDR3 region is CASSRGESDTQYF. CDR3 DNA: TGCGCCAGCAGTAGAGGGGAAAGTGATACGCAGTATTTT.

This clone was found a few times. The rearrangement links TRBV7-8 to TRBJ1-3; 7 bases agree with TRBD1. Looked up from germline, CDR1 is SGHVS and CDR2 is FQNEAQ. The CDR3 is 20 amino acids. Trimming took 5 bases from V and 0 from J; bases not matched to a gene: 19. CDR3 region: CASSPAPGQKIYSSGNTIYF. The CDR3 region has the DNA TGTGCCAGCAGCCCGGCTCCGGGACAGAAGATTTATAGCTCTGGAAACACCATATATTTT.

CDR3 sequence reads: CASSTTSSYNEQFF. In DNA form, the CDR3 reads TGTGCCAGCAGTACCACAAGCTCCTACAATGAGCAGTTCTTC. V and J are TRBV27 and TRBJ2-1; D not resolved. The CDR3 has 14 amino acids. Germline V gene lookup returns CDR1 MNHEY and CDR2 SMNVEV (reference sequence). Trimming stripped 5 bases from V and 0 bases from J, with 8 bases between.

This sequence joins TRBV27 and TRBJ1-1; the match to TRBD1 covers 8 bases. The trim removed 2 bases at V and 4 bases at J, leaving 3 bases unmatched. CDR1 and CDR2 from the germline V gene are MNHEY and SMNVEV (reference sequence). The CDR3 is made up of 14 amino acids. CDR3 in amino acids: CASSLRTGSTEAFF. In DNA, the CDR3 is TGTGCCAGCAGTTTACGGACAGGGTCCACTGAAGCTTTCTTT.

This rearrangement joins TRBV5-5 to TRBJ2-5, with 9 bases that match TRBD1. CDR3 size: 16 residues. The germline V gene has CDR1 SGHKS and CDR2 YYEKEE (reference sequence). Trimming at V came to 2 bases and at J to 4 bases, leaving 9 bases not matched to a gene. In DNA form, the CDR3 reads TGTGCCAGCAGCTTACGGGACAGGGTTGCCCGAGAGACCCAGTACTTC. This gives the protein CASSLRDRVARETQYF.

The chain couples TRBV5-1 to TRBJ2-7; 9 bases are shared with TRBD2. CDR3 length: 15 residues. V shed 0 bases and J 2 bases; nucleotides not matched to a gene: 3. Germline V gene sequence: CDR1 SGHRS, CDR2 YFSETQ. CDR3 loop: CASSLAGGRAYEQYF. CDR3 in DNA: TGCGCCAGCAGCTTGGCCGGCGGGAGGGCCTACGAGCAGTACTTC.